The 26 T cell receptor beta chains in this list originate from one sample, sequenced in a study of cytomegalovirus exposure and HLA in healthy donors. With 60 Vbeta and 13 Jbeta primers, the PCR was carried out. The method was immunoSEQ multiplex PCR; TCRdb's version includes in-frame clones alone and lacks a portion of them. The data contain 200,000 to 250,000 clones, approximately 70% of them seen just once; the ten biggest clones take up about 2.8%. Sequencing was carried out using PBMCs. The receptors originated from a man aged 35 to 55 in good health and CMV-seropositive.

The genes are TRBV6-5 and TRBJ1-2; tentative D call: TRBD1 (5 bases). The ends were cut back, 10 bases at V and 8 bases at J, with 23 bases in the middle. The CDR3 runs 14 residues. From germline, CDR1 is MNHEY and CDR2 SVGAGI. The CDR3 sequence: CATKVARDGGGYTF. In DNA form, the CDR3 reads TGTGCCACCAAGGTGGCGAGGGATGGGGGGGGCTACACCTTC.

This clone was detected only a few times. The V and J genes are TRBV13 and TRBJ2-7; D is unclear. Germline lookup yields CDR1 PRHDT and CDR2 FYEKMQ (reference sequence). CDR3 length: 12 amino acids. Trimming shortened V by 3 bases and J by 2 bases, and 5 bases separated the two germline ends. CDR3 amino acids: CASSFQTYEQYF. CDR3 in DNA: TGTGCCAGCAGCTTCCAGACCTACGAGCAGTACTTC. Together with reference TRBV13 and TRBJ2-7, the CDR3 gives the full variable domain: AAGVIQSPRHLIKEKRETATLKCYPIPRHDTVYWYQQGPGQDPQFLISFYEKMQSDKGSIPDRFSAQQFSDYHSELNMSSLELGDSALYFCASSFQTYEQYFGPGTRLTVT.

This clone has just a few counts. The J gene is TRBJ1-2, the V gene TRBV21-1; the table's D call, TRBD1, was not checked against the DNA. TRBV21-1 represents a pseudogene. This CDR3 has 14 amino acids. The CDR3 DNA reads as TGTGCCAGCAGCAAACTGGGAGGACAGGGGGGCTACACCTTC. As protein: CASSKLGGQGGYTF.

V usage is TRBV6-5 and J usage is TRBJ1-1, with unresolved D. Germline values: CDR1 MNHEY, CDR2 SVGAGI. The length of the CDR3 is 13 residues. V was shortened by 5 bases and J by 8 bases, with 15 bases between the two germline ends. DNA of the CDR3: TGTGCCAGCAGTCGGACGGAGGCGACCGAAGCTTTCTTT. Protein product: CASSRTEATEAFF.

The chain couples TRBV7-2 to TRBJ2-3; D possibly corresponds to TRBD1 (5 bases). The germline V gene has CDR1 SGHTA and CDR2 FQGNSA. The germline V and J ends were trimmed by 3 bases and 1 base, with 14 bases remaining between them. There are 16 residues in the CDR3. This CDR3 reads CASSFRQTRGTDTQYF. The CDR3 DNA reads TGTGCCAGCAGCTTCCGACAGACGAGAGGCACAGATACGCAGTATTTT.

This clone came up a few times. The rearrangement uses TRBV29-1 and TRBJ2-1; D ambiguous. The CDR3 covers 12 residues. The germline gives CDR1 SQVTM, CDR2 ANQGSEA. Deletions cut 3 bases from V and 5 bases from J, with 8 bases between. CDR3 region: CSVEWRDNEQFF. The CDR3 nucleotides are TGCAGCGTTGAGTGGAGAGACAATGAGCAGTTCTTC.

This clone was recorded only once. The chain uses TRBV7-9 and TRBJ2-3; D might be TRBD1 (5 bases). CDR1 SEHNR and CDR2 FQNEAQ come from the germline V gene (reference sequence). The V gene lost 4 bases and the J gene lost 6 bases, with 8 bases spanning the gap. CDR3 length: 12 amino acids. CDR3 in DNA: TGTGCCAGCAGCTCCCCAGGGGATACGCAGTATTTT. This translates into CASSSPGDTQYF.

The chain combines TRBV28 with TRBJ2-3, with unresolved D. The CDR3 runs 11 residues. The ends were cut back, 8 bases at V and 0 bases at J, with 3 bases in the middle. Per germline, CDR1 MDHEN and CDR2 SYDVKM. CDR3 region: CASSSTDTQYF. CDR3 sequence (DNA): TGTGCCAGCTCTAGCACAGATACGCAGTATTTT.

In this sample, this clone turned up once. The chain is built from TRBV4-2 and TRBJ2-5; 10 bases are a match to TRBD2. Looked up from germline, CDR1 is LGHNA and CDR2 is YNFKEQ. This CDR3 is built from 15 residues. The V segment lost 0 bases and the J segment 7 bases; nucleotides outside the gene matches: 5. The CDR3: CASSQDQASGGTQYF. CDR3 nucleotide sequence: TGTGCCAGCAGCCAAGATCAGGCTAGCGGGGGGACCCAGTACTTC.

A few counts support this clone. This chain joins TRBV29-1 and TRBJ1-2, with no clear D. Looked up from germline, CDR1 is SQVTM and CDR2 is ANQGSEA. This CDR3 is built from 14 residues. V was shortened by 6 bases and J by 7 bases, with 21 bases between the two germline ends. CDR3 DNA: TGCAGCGTAGATTATGGAGGGAGGATGGGTGGCTACACCTTC. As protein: CSVDYGGRMGGYTF.

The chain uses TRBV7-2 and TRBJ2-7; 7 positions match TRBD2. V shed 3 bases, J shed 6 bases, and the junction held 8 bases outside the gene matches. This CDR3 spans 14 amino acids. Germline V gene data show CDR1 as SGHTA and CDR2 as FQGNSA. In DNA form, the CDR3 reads TGTGCCAGCAGCTTCGAATCGGGACTAAGCGAGCAGTACTTC. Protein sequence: CASSFESGLSEQYF.

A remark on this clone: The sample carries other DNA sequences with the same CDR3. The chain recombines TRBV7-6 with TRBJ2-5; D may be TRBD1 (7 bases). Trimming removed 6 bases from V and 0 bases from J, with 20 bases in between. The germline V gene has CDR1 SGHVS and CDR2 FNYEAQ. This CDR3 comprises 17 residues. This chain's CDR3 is CASSSRGTAWYQETQYF. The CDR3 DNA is TGTGCCAGCAGTTCTCGGGGGACAGCATGGTACCAAGAGACCCAGTACTTC.

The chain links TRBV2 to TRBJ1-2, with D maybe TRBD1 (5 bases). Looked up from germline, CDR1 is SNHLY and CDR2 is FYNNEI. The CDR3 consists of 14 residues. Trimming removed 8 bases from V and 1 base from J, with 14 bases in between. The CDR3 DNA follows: TGTGCCAGCCTCGAGGGAGGGGATAACTATGGCTACACCTTC. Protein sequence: CASLEGGDNYGYTF.

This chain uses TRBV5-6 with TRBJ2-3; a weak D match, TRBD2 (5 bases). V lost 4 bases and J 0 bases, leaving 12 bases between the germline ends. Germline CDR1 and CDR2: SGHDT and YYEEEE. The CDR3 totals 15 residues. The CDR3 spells CASSPLGSSTDTQYF. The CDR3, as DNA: TGTGCCAGCAGCCCTTTGGGGAGTAGCACAGATACGCAGTATTTT. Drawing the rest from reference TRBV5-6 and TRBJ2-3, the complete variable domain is DAGVTQSPTHLIKTRGQQVTLRCSPKSGHDTVSWYQQALGQGPQFIFQYYEEEERQRGNFPDRFSGHQFPNYSSELNVNALLLGDSALYLCASSPLGSSTDTQYFGPGTRLTVL.

The CDR3 DNA sequence: TGTGCCATCAGTGCGGCCGGGACAGGGACCTACGAGCAGTACTTC. Translated: CAISAAGTGTYEQYF. V gene TRBV10-3 combines with J gene TRBJ2-7, with 9 positions matching TRBD1. Germline trimming cut 4 bases from V and 2 bases from J; bases unmatched to any gene: 6. This CDR3 contains 15 residues. CDR1 and CDR2 (germline): ENHRY, SYGVKD.

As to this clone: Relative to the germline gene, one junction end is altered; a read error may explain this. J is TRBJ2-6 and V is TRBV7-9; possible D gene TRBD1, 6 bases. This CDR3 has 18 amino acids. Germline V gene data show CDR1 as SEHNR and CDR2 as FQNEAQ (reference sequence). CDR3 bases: TGTTCCAGCAGCTTAAACCCCCGCAGGGGCTCTGGGGCCAACGTCCTGACTTTC. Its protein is CSSSLNPRRGSGANVLTF.

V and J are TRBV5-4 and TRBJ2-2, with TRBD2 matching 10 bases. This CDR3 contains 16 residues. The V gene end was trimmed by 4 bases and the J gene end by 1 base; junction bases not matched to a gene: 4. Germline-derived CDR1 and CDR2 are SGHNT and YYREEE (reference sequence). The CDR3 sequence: CASSHQRGGNTGELFF. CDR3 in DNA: TGTGCCAGCAGCCACCAGCGGGGGGGGAACACCGGGGAGCTGTTTTTT. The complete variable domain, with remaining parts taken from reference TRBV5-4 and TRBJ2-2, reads ETGVTQSPTHLIKTRGQQVTLRCSSQSGHNTVSWYQQALGQGPQFIFQYYREEENGRGNFPPRFSGLQFPNYSSELNVNALELDDSALYLCASSHQRGGNTGELFFGEGSRLTVL.

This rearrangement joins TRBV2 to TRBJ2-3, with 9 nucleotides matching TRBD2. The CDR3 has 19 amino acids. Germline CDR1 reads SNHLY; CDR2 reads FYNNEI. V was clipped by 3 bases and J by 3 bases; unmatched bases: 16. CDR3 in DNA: TGTGCCAGCAGTGATGGAATGCGGCGGGGGGGCCTGAGGACAGATACGCAGTATTTT. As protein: CASSDGMRRGGLRTDTQYF.

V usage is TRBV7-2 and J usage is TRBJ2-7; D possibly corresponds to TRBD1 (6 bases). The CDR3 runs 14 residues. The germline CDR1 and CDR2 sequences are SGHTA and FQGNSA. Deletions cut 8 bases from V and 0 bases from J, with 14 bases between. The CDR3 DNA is TGTGCCAGCGCCTACAGGGTTAGCTCCTACGAGCAGTACTTC. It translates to CASAYRVSSYEQYF.

Here the CDR3 DNA reads TGTGCCAGCAGTGTTGCGGCGAACACTGAAGCTTTCTTT. Protein sequence: CASSVAANTEAFF. The gene calls are TRBV6-1 and TRBJ1-1; D unclear. Deletions cut 4 bases from V and 1 base from J, with 7 bases between. CDR3 length equals 13 residues. Germline-derived CDR1 and CDR2 are MNHNS and SASEGT.

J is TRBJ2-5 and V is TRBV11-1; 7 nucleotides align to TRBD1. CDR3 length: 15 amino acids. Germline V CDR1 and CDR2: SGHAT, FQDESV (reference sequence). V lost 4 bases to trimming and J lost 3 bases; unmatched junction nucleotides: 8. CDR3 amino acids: CASSSRDSKKETQYF. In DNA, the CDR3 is TGTGCCAGCAGCTCCCGGGACAGTAAGAAAGAGACCCAGTACTTC.

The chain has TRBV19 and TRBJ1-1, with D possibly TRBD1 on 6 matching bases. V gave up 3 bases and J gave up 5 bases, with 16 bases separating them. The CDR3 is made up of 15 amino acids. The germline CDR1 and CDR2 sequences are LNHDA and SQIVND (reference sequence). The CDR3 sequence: CASSIGETGDTEAFF. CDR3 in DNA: TGTGCCAGTAGTATTGGGGAGACAGGAGATACTGAAGCTTTCTTT. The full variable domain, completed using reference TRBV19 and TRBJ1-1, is DGGITQSPKYLFRKEGQNVTLSCEQNLNHDAMYWYRQDPGQGLRLIYYSQIVNDFQKGDIAEGYSVSREKKESFPLTVTSAQKNPTAFYLCASSIGETGDTEAFFGQGTRLTVV.

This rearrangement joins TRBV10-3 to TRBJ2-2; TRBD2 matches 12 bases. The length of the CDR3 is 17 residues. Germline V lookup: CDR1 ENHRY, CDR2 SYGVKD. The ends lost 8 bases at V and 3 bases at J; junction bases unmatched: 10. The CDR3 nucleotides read TGTGCCATCGCGTCCACTAGCGGGGGGAGTTACACCGGGGAGCTGTTTTTT. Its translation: CAIASTSGGSYTGELFF.

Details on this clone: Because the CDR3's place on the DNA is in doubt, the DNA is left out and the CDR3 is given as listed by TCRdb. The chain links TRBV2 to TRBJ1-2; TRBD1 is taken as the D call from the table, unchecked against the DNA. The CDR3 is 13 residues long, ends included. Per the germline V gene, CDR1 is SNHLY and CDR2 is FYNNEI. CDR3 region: CASNVGQGAELTF.

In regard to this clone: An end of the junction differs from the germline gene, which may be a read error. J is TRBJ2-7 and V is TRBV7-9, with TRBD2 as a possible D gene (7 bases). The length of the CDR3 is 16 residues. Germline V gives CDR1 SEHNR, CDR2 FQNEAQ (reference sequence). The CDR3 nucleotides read TGTTCCAGCAGTCAAGGGGAGGGGGGCCTAGACTACGAGCAGTACTTC. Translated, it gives CSSSQGEGGLDYEQYF.

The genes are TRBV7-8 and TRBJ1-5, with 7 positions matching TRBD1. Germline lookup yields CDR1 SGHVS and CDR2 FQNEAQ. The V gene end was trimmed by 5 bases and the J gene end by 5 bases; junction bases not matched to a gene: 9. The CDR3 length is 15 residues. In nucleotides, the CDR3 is TGTGCCAGCAGCCCGGGACAGCTATCCTATCAGCCCCAGCATTTT. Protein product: CASSPGQLSYQPQHF.